The entry that follows covers one T cell receptor (beta chain) sequence. Its target is not known. The PCR was carried out with 60 Vbeta primers and 13 Jbeta primers. The protocol was immunoSEQ multiplex PCR, while the TCRdb copy is restricted to in-frame clones and leaves out a portion. The profile shows 140,000 or so clones, roughly 74% of them singletons. The data were taken from a study of cytomegalovirus exposure and HLA in healthy donors. Study-level findings and limits: One later analysis reportedly identified an Asian-associated ancestry cluster that showed fewer N-insertions than the approximately 710-donor mean. Donor immune exposure was known only as CMV serostatus. V- and J-gene trimming in TCR beta was tied to a missense DCLRE1C variant by an analysis performed later. It was taken for granted in presence/absence analyses that sequencing depth across donors was roughly uniform.

Germline CDR1 and CDR2: MNHNY and SVGAGI (reference sequence). The CDR3 length is 16 residues. J gave up 2 bases and V 6 bases, and 10 bases lay outside the gene matches. This TCR derives from a woman under 30 in good health and CMV-seropositive. Sequencing was carried out using PBMCs. This chain links TRBV6-6 with TRBJ2-3; 8 bases are shared with TRBD2. The DNA for the CDR3 is TGTGCCAGCAGATTGCCTGACGGGGGGGTCACAGATACGCAGTATTTT. Protein product: CASRLPDGGVTDTQYF.